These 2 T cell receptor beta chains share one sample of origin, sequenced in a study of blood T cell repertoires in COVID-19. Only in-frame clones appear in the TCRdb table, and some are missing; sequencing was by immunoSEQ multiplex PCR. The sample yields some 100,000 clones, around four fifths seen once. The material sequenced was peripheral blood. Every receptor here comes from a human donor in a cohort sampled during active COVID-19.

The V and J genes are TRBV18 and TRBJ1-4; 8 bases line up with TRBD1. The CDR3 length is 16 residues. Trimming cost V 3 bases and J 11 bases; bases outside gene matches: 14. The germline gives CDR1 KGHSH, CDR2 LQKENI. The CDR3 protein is CASSPPGTGRSRKLFF. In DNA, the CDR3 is TGTGCCAGCTCACCCCCAGGGACAGGCCGCTCGAGGAAACTGTTTTTT.

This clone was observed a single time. The CDR3 DNA sequence: TGTGCCAGCAGTGAAGCGACTAGTCGCAACATTCAGTACTTC. Amino acid sequence: CASSEATSRNIQYF. V gene TRBV2 combines with J gene TRBJ2-4; perhaps TRBD2 as D (6 bases). The CDR3 extends over 14 amino acids. V was cut by 0 bases and J by 7 bases, with 10 bases left in between. From germline, CDR1 is SNHLY and CDR2 FYNNEI.